These 26 T cell receptor beta chains were sequenced from one sample in a study of blood T cell repertoires in COVID-19. Clones were read by immunoSEQ multiplex PCR, and TCRdb kept only the in-frame ones, dropping some. The data contain around 60,000 clones, roughly 72% of them singletons. Sequenced material: peripheral blood. The origin of the receptors is a woman aged 70-85 years with COVID-19, enrolled during active disease.

The rearrangement uses TRBV12-3 or TRBV12-4 and TRBJ1-1; unclear D gene. The V and J ends lost 3 bases and 1 base respectively, with 6 bases between them. CDR3 length: 13 residues. CDR3 sequence (DNA): TGTGCCAGCAGTTTTACAGCGAACACTGAAGCTTTCTTT. The encoded protein is CASSFTANTEAFF.

The rearrangement links TRBV4-1 to TRBJ2-3, with TRBD2 identical over 8 bases. V shed 4 bases and J 3 bases; nucleotides not matched to a gene: 12. This CDR3 spans 17 amino acids. CDR1 and CDR2 (germline): MGHRA, YSYEKL. The CDR3 reads CASSRKRTSHGTDTQYF. The CDR3 DNA reads TGCGCCAGCAGCCGAAAAAGGACTAGCCATGGGACAGATACGCAGTATTTT.

This sequence joins TRBV4-3 and TRBJ2-7, with D maybe TRBD1 (5 bases). The CDR3 length is 14 residues. Trimming removed 0 bases at V and 6 bases at J, with 12 bases between. Germline CDR1 reads LGHNA; CDR2 reads YSLEER. The CDR3 loop reads CASSQEGVGAEQYF. The CDR3 nucleotides read TGCGCCAGCAGCCAAGAAGGGGTAGGGGCCGAGCAGTACTTC.

This sequence joins TRBV4-2 and TRBJ1-5; tentative D call: TRBD1 (6 bases). With 4 bases removed from V and 3 bases from J, the gap between germline ends came to 10 bases. Germline V lookup: CDR1 LGHNA, CDR2 YNFKEQ. CDR3 length: 14 amino acids. The CDR3 coding sequence is TGTGCCAGCAGCCCCCGGGACACCAATCAGCCCCAGCATTTT. Translated: CASSPRDTNQPQHF.

The chain has TRBV7-9 and TRBJ1-4; D is uncertain. CDR3 length: 13 amino acids. The ends were cut back, 1 base at V and 8 bases at J, with 8 bases in the middle. CDR1 is SEHNR, CDR2 FQNEAQ, per germline (reference sequence). The CDR3 loop is CASSLGPGEKLFF. For the CDR3, the DNA is TGTGCCAGCAGCTTAGGGCCGGGGGAAAAACTGTTTTTT.

The V gene is TRBV7-3, the J gene TRBJ2-7; 8 bases fit TRBD1. This CDR3 is built from 13 residues. V dropped 3 bases and J dropped 4; count of bases not matched to a gene: 2. Germline V gene sequence: CDR1 SGHTA, CDR2 FQGTGA. The CDR3 region has the DNA TGTGCCAGCAGCTTGCGGGACAGGTACGAGCAGTACTTC. Its protein is CASSLRDRYEQYF. The full variable domain, its missing parts supplied by reference TRBV7-3 and TRBJ2-7, is GAGVSQTPSNKVTEKGKYVELRCDPISGHTALYWYRQSLGQGPEFLIYFQGTGAADDSGLPNDRFFAVRPEGSVSTLKIQRTERGDSAVYLCASSLRDRYEQYFGPGTRLTVT.

This rearrangement joins TRBV7-3 to TRBJ2-3; D call uncertain. The CDR3 is 14 amino acids. In germline, CDR1 is SGHTA, CDR2 FQGTGA. The V end was cut by 5 bases, the J end by 0 bases, with 9 bases between. CDR3 coding DNA: TGTGCCAGCAGCGAGGTTTCTAGCACAGATACGCAGTATTTT. This sequence encodes CASSEVSSTDTQYF.

This clone was counted a few times. The V and J genes are TRBV5-5 and TRBJ1-2; the match to TRBD1 covers 10 bases. This CDR3 is built from 14 residues. With 4 bases clipped from V and 10 bases from J, the junction kept 10 bases outside the gene matches. CDR1 SGHKS and CDR2 YYEKEE come from the germline V gene (reference sequence). The chain's CDR3 is CASSVGQGWPDYTF. The CDR3 bases are TGTGCCAGCAGCGTGGGACAGGGGTGGCCTGACTACACCTTC.

This clone was observed at least ten times. The chain joins TRBV5-6 to TRBJ1-2, with a weak D call TRBD1 (5 bases). Germline V gives CDR1 SGHDT, CDR2 YYEEEE. This CDR3 has 15 residues. Trimming took 1 base from V and 7 from J, leaving 17 bases between them. CDR3 DNA sequence: TGTGCCAGCAGCTTGTCGGGGGTACCCCCACTTGGCTACACCTTC. Its protein product is CASSLSGVPPLGYTF.

The rearrangement uses TRBV6-1 and TRBJ2-1; D might be TRBD2 (7 bases). Between the trimmed V and J ends, which lost 4 bases and 5 bases, there was a span of 18 bases. Germline V lookup: CDR1 MNHNS, CDR2 SASEGT. There are 16 residues in the CDR3. CDR3 bases: TGTGCCAGCAGTGGGGGAGGGGGAAAGGGGAACAATGAGCAGTTCTTC. Translation gives CASSGGGGKGNNEQFF.

The V call is TRBV15, the J call TRBJ2-5; the D is unclear. Germline assignment: CDR1 LNHNV and CDR2 YYDKDF (reference sequence). The CDR3 extends over 12 amino acids. Trimming removed 8 bases from V and 5 bases from J, with 12 bases in between. The CDR3 nucleotides read TGTGCCACCGCGGCCACCAGTGAGACCCAGTACTTC. Translating gives CATAATSETQYF.

J is TRBJ1-1 and V is TRBV7-9, with 8 bases identical to TRBD1. Germline V gene lookup returns CDR1 SEHNR and CDR2 FQNEAQ (reference sequence). The CDR3 has 14 amino acids. After removal of 7 bases from V and 3 bases from J, the junction contained 7 bases not matched to a gene. The CDR3, as DNA: TGTGCCAGCAACCGGGACAGGTGGGACACTGAAGCTTTCTTT. It is translated as CASNRDRWDTEAFF. Using reference TRBV7-9 and TRBJ1-1 for the parts outside the CDR3, the full variable domain is DTGVSQNPRHKITKRGQNVTFRCDPISEHNRLYWYRQTLGQGPEFLTYFQNEAQLEKSRLLSDRFSAERPKGSFSTLEIQRTEQGDSAMYLCASNRDRWDTEAFFGQGTRLTVV.

This chain's CDR3 is CASSPWGLPAGDTQYF. The CDR3 nucleotides are TGTGCCAGTAGTCCCTGGGGACTGCCCGCGGGGGATACGCAGTATTTT. The rearrangement links TRBV19 to TRBJ2-3; D possibly corresponds to TRBD2 (6 bases). Trimming shortened V by 5 bases and J by 6 bases, and 21 bases separated the two germline ends. Germline values: CDR1 LNHDA, CDR2 SQIVND (reference sequence). This CDR3 is 16 amino acids long. The full variable domain, completed using reference TRBV19 and TRBJ2-3, is DGGITQSPKYLFRKEGQNVTLSCEQNLNHDAMYWYRQDPGQGLRLIYYSQIVNDFQKGDIAEGYSVSREKKESFPLTVTSAQKNPTAFYLCASSPWGLPAGDTQYFGPGTRLTVL.

As DNA, the CDR3 is TGTGCCAGCTCACCACCTAACACAGCGAACACCGGGGAGCTGTTTTTT. Translating gives CASSPPNTANTGELFF. The V call is TRBV18, the J call TRBJ2-2; D unclear. The CDR3 has 16 amino acids. Germline CDR1 and CDR2: KGHSH and LQKENI. Trimming took off 0 bases at V and 0 bases at J, with 8 bases between the two ends.

The chain uses TRBV18 and TRBJ2-1; 10 bases fit TRBD2. CDR3 length equals 16 residues. Germline V gene lookup returns CDR1 KGHSH and CDR2 LQKENI. Losses at the gene ends were 3 bases for V and 0 bases for J; bases not matched to a gene: 2. In nucleotides, the CDR3 is TGTGCCAGCTCACCTTGGACTAGCGGCTCCTACAATGAGCAGTTCTTC. It yields the protein CASSPWTSGSYNEQFF.

V usage is TRBV6-1 and J usage is TRBJ2-6; D not certain. The CDR3 spans 16 residues. The V end lost 0 bases, the J end lost 0 bases, and 6 bases lay between the germline ends. Germline V gives CDR1 MNHNS, CDR2 SASEGT. CDR3 region: CASSEARPSGANVLTF. The CDR3 nucleotides read TGTGCCAGCAGTGAAGCCAGGCCCTCTGGGGCCAACGTCCTGACTTTC.

V gene TRBV6-5 combines with J gene TRBJ1-3, with unresolved D. With 6 bases removed from V and 2 bases from J, the gap between germline ends came to 11 bases. CDR3 size: 14 residues. Germline V gene data show CDR1 as MNHEY and CDR2 as SVGAGI. The CDR3 protein is CASRLYETGNTIYF. CDR3 bases: TGTGCCAGCAGACTGTATGAAACTGGAAACACCATATATTTT.

This clone was detected once. This chain uses TRBV15 with TRBJ1-2, with TRBD1 identical over 11 bases. Germline CDR1 is LNHNV and CDR2 is YYDKDF (reference sequence). CDR3 size: 17 residues. J was trimmed by 4 bases and V by 4 bases; bases with no gene match: 11. The CDR3 here is CATSIGQGAIPAYGYTF. The CDR3 DNA reads as TGTGCCACCAGCATCGGACAGGGGGCGATCCCTGCCTATGGCTACACCTTC.

The chain employs TRBV25-1 and TRBJ1-2; TRBD1 agrees at 7 bases. CDR3 length equals 14 residues. Losses at the gene ends were 5 bases for V and 0 bases for J; bases not matched to a gene: 3. Germline CDR1 MGHDK, CDR2 SYGVNS. CDR3 sequence: CASSWDSSNYGYTF. The CDR3 bases are TGTGCCAGCAGTTGGGACAGCTCTAACTATGGCTACACCTTC.

This chain joins TRBV24-1 and TRBJ2-1; D is possibly TRBD2 (5 bases). Looked up from germline, CDR1 is KGHDR and CDR2 is SFDVKD. The CDR3 runs to 12 residues. Between the trimmed V and J ends, which lost 4 bases and 9 bases, there was a span of 9 bases. CDR3 region: CATSEGAREQFF. The CDR3 region has the DNA TGTGCCACCAGTGAGGGAGCCCGTGAGCAGTTCTTC.

CDR3 region: CASSLSSGGLVTQYF. The CDR3 nucleotides are TGTGCCAGCAGCTTGAGCAGCGGGGGACTTGTGACCCAGTACTTC. V and J are TRBV5-6 and TRBJ2-5, with 8 positions matching TRBD2. Germline values: CDR1 SGHDT, CDR2 YYEEEE. Trimming took 1 base from V and 7 from J; bases not matched to a gene: 9. The CDR3 has 15 residues.

Comment on this clone: The sample holds other DNA sequences that translate to the same CDR3. The V call is TRBV7-9, the J call TRBJ1-5; a possible D gene is TRBD1 (5 bases). Trimming left V 1 base short and J 2 bases short, with 9 bases between. The germline V gene has CDR1 SEHNR and CDR2 FQNEAQ (reference sequence). The CDR3 consists of 15 residues. Here the CDR3 DNA reads TGTGCCAGCAGCTTAGGGGGGGAGGGCAATCAGCCCCAGCATTTT. Its protein product is CASSLGGEGNQPQHF.

The genes are TRBV6-2 or TRBV6-3 and TRBJ2-1, with D unclear. Between the trimmed V and J ends, which lost 6 bases and 4 bases, there was a span of 16 bases. Germline V CDR1 and CDR2: MNHEY, SVGEGT. This CDR3 has 15 residues. The CDR3 is CASSSLITLYNEQFF. The CDR3 nucleotides read TGTGCCAGCAGCAGCCTCATAACTCTATACAATGAGCAGTTCTTC.

V and J are TRBV7-2 and TRBJ2-3; 12 nucleotides agree with TRBD2. Germline trimming cut 5 bases from V and 6 bases from J; bases unmatched to any gene: 6. The CDR3 totals 15 residues. From germline, CDR1 is SGHTA and CDR2 FQGNSA. CDR3 bases: TGTGCCAGCAGCCGGAGCCTAGCGGGGGGGGATACGCAGTATTTT. Encoded protein: CASSRSLAGGDTQYF.

The chain employs TRBV10-3 and TRBJ2-3, with D possibly being TRBD2 (6 bases). From germline, CDR1 is ENHRY and CDR2 SYGVKD. CDR3 length equals 14 residues. V was trimmed by 4 bases and J by 2 bases, leaving 10 bases between them. DNA for the CDR3: TGTGCCATCAGTGTTGGGGGGTACACAGATACGCAGTATTTT. It is translated as CAISVGGYTDTQYF.

The genes are TRBV5-4 and TRBJ2-1; TRBD2 matches 10 bases. This CDR3 spans 14 amino acids. J was trimmed by 10 bases and V by 5 bases; bases with no gene match: 9. Germline CDR1 is SGHNT and CDR2 is YYREEE (reference sequence). CDR3 DNA: TGTGCCAGCAGTTCTGGACTAGCGGAAGGGGAGCAGTTCTTC. This gives the protein CASSSGLAEGEQFF.